The 8 T cell receptor beta chains given below trace back to one sample, sequenced in a study of identical twins. TCRdb passed the 5' RACE reads through MiXCR, listing each CDR3 protein once. The repertoire holds over 600,000 distinct CDR3 sequences, with 21% as singletons. The sample was also reused in another study, on T cells expressing NK-cell markers.

Sequencing was performed on PBMCs. Every receptor here comes from a woman between 18 and 29 years old in good health.

The chain couples TRBV6-6 to TRBJ2-3; the D gene is possibly TRBD2 (6 bases). The germline V gene has CDR1 MNHNY and CDR2 SVGAGI (reference sequence). Trimming took off 11 bases at V and 3 bases at J, with 15 bases between the two ends. The CDR3 loop spans 13 amino acids. This CDR3 reads CAGEAPGTDTQYF. CDR3 bases: TGTGCCGGGGAGGCCCCGGGGACAGATACGCAGTATTTT.

This chain links TRBV10-3 with TRBJ2-3; D might be TRBD2 (6 bases). CDR3 size: 15 residues. CDR1 and CDR2 (germline): ENHRY, SYGVKD. Trimming removed 8 bases from V and 0 bases from J, with 15 bases in between. CDR3: CAIAVGGSSTDTQYF. The CDR3 DNA reads TGTGCCATCGCGGTTGGGGGGTCGAGCACAGATACGCAGTATTTT.

A few counts support this clonotype. The V call is TRBV7-2, the J call TRBJ2-1, with 7 bases lining up with TRBD1. V lost 5 bases to trimming and J lost 4 bases; unmatched junction nucleotides: 8. Germline loops: CDR1 SGHTA, CDR2 FQGNSA. The CDR3 contains 15 residues. The CDR3: CASSSWDSPYNEQFF. DNA for the CDR3: TGTGCCAGCAGCAGTTGGGACAGCCCTTACAATGAGCAGTTCTTC.

This clonotype appeared a few times. The chain couples TRBV2 to TRBJ2-1, with D tentatively TRBD2 (6 bases). The V end lost 3 bases, the J end lost 0 bases, and 9 bases lay between the germline ends. From germline, CDR1 is SNHLY and CDR2 FYNNEI. The CDR3 is 15 residues long. DNA of the CDR3: TGTGCCAGCAGTGACGGGACTCACTCCTACAATGAGCAGTTCTTC. Amino acid sequence: CASSDGTHSYNEQFF.

The rearrangement links TRBV28 to TRBJ2-5; TRBD2 agrees at 10 bases. The J segment lost 5 bases and the V segment lost 6 bases, leaving 3 bases of the junction unmatched. Germline assignment: CDR1 MDHEN and CDR2 SYDVKM. This CDR3 comprises 13 residues. CDR3: CASRASGSETQYF. In DNA form, the CDR3 reads TGTGCCAGCAGGGCTAGCGGGAGTGAGACCCAGTACTTC. Variable domain in full (rest from reference TRBV28 and TRBJ2-5): DVKVTQSSRYLVKRTGEKVFLECVQDMDHENMFWYRQDPGLGLRLIYFSYDVKMKEKGDIPEGYSVSREKKERFSLILESASTNQTSMYLCASRASGSETQYFGPGTRLLVL.

This clonotype was picked up a small number of times. The gene calls are TRBV29-1 and TRBJ1-2, with D hard to call. Trimming removed 4 bases from V and 10 bases from J, with 19 bases in between. CDR1 and CDR2 from the germline V gene are SQVTM and ANQGSEA. The CDR3 has 13 amino acids. The CDR3 nucleotides read TGCAGCGTTGTTCGGGCGGCCGCTTTATCCTACACCTTC. Translated, it gives CSVVRAAALSYTF.

This clonotype has just a few counts. This sequence joins TRBV2 and TRBJ1-2, with D perhaps matching TRBD1 (6 bases). Trimming took 7 bases from V and 8 from J, leaving 14 bases between them. The CDR3 length is 12 residues. Per germline, CDR1 SNHLY and CDR2 FYNNEI. The CDR3 DNA reads TGTGCCAGCAAAGACAGGCGTGGGGGCTACACCTTC. Translating gives CASKDRRGGYTF.

The chain joins TRBV27 to TRBJ2-6; D gene ambiguous. Per germline, CDR1 MNHEY and CDR2 SMNVEV (reference sequence). Trimming left V 6 bases short and J 2 bases short, with 11 bases between. The CDR3 is 15 amino acids. DNA of the CDR3: TGTGCCAGCAGCCCTAACCCCCCTGGGGCCAACGTCCTGACTTTC. It codes for CASSPNPPGANVLTF.